This passage covers 14 T cell receptor beta chains from one sample sequenced in a study of long-term antiretroviral therapy in people with HIV. Samples were assayed with immunoSEQ v3.0 at survey level. TCRdb keeps only in-frame clones here, not all; method: immunoSEQ multiplex PCR. There are 20,000 to 25,000 clones in the sample; 82% occur only once, and 8.1% lies in the top ten. This material consisted of unsorted PBMCs, taken at the start of antiretroviral therapy. The receptors were gathered from a man between 45 and 60 years old with HIV.

Here the CDR3 DNA reads TGTGCCAGCAGTTACGTCGGGGGTAGAACTGAAGCTTTCTTT. As protein: CASSYVGGRTEAFF. This chain links TRBV6-5 with TRBJ1-1, with D tentatively TRBD1 (5 bases). From germline, CDR1 is MNHEY and CDR2 SVGAGI. V lost 2 bases, J lost 5 bases, and 12 bases lay in between. The CDR3 is 14 residues long.

This sequence joins TRBV7-3 and TRBJ1-2; weak D call: TRBD1 (5 bases). V lost 0 bases and J lost 7, with 9 bases in between. Per germline, CDR1 SGHTA and CDR2 FQGTGA. This CDR3 has 13 amino acids. DNA for the CDR3: TGTGCCAGCAGCTTAACCAGGGACGGTGGCTACACCTTC. Translating it yields CASSLTRDGGYTF.

J is TRBJ2-7 and V is TRBV7-9, with D tentatively TRBD1 (6 bases). Trimming cost V 4 bases and J 1 base, with 14 bases left between them. CDR1 is SEHNR, CDR2 FQNEAQ, per germline (reference sequence). The CDR3 spans 15 residues. The CDR3 DNA reads TGTGCCAGCAGCTATAAGGGACACTCGTCCTACGAGCAGTACTTC. Its translation: CASSYKGHSSYEQYF.

By its share, this clone is medium-sized. The V gene is TRBV2, the J gene TRBJ1-5, with D unresolved. The CDR3 has 15 residues. V lost 8 bases to trimming and J lost 0 bases, with 14 bases between them. Germline V gene lookup returns CDR1 SNHLY and CDR2 FYNNEI. CDR3 bases: TGTGCCAGCCTTCCCGGGCAGTATAGCAATCAGCCCCAGCATTTT. It codes for CASLPGQYSNQPQHF.

The genes are TRBV9 and TRBJ2-5; D is ambiguous. Deletions cut 0 bases from V and 0 bases from J, with 12 bases between. This CDR3 is built from 16 residues. The germline CDR1 and CDR2 sequences are SGDLS and YYNGEE. The CDR3 DNA sequence: TGTGCCAGCAGCGTAGGGCGGACCACTAACCAAGAGACCCAGTACTTC. Translating it yields CASSVGRTTNQETQYF.

The chain is built from TRBV19 and TRBJ1-3; D is uncertain. The V and J ends lost 2 bases and 3 bases respectively, with 11 bases between them. This CDR3 has 15 amino acids. Germline CDR1 is LNHDA and CDR2 is SQIVND (reference sequence). This CDR3 is CASSIKGYSGNTIYF. For the CDR3, the DNA is TGTGCCAGTAGTATAAAAGGGTATAGTGGAAACACCATATATTTT.

J is TRBJ1-3 and V is TRBV6-6, with D perhaps matching TRBD1 (5 bases). The CDR3 is made up of 16 amino acids. Germline V gene lookup returns CDR1 MNHNY and CDR2 SVGAGI (reference sequence). The V and J ends lost 0 bases and 1 base respectively, with 10 bases between them. CDR3 residues: CASSYSQGGSGNTIYF. CDR3 sequence (DNA): TGTGCCAGCAGTTACTCGCAGGGTGGATCTGGAAACACCATATATTTT.

This sequence joins TRBV28 and TRBJ1-2, with TRBD1 as a possible D gene (5 bases). The CDR3 has 16 amino acids. Trimming removed 1 base at V and 6 bases at J, with 18 bases between. Germline-derived CDR1 and CDR2 are MDHEN and SYDVKM. The CDR3, as DNA: TGTGCCAGCAGTTTATCCTCCTTCCAGGGTCTTCATGGCTACACCTTC. Protein: CASSLSSFQGLHGYTF.

V usage is TRBV19 and J usage is TRBJ1-2; 7 positions match TRBD1. V lost 6 bases, J lost 2 bases, and 9 bases stayed unmatched. Germline CDR1 LNHDA, CDR2 SQIVND (reference sequence). The CDR3 is 15 amino acids. For the CDR3, the DNA is TGTGCCAGTAGCGTCCGCCCGGGACAGAACTATGGCTACACCTTC. Amino acid sequence: CASSVRPGQNYGYTF.

In its sample, this clone was seen once. The chain carries TRBV5-6 and TRBJ1-4; D remains unclear. Deletions cut 0 bases from V and 5 bases from J, with 20 bases between. Germline V lookup: CDR1 SGHDT, CDR2 YYEEEE. The CDR3 has 18 amino acids. In DNA form, the CDR3 reads TGTGCCAGCAGCTTGGCTCGATCTGCTAGAGGTAGAAATGAAAAACTGTTTTTT. This translates into CASSLARSARGRNEKLFF.

The chain links TRBV6-1 to TRBJ2-1; tentative D call: TRBD2 (5 bases). The CDR3 runs to 14 residues. CDR1 and CDR2 (germline): MNHNS, SASEGT. Trimming took off 5 bases at V and 3 bases at J, with 11 bases between the two ends. The CDR3 DNA is TGTGCCAGCAGTCTTACTAGTAACTACAATGAGCAGTTCTTC. Amino acid sequence: CASSLTSNYNEQFF.

The chain couples TRBV2 to TRBJ2-3; D possibly matches TRBD1 or TRBD2 (6 bases each). The CDR3 is 12 residues long. CDR1 is SNHLY and CDR2 is FYNNEI in the germline V gene. With 6 bases removed from V and 5 bases from J, the gap between germline ends came to 9 bases. The CDR3 coding sequence is TGTGCCAGCAGAAAGGGGGGAGATACGCAGTATTTT. It translates to CASRKGGDTQYF.

V gene TRBV5-4 combines with J gene TRBJ2-1; TRBD2 matches at 9 bases. Trimming cost V 6 bases and J 0 bases; bases outside gene matches: 13. The CDR3 is 18 amino acids. From germline, CDR1 is SGHNT and CDR2 YYREEE (reference sequence). As DNA, the CDR3 is TGTGCCAGCACCCGGGGGGGCCCGACTAGCGGCTCCTACAATGAGCAGTTCTTC. Translated, it gives CASTRGGPTSGSYNEQFF.

The J gene is TRBJ2-3, the V gene TRBV19; D perhaps matches TRBD2 (6 bases). Germline V CDR1 and CDR2: LNHDA, SQIVND (reference sequence). The V and J ends lost 3 bases and 1 base respectively, with 11 bases between them. The CDR3 length is 15 residues. CDR3 protein: CASSIGGIGTDTQYF. CDR3 coding DNA: TGTGCCAGTAGTATTGGCGGGATCGGCACAGATACGCAGTATTTT. The whole variable domain, remainder taken from reference TRBV19 and TRBJ2-3, is DGGITQSPKYLFRKEGQNVTLSCEQNLNHDAMYWYRQDPGQGLRLIYYSQIVNDFQKGDIAEGYSVSREKKESFPLTVTSAQKNPTAFYLCASSIGGIGTDTQYFGPGTRLTVL.